Reported below is one T cell receptor beta chain. This CDR3 comprises 15 residues. Germline loops: CDR1 MNHNS, CDR2 SASEGT. V dropped 4 bases and J dropped 7; count of bases not matched to a gene: 7. The source of the sample is a study of T cell changes during pregnancy in multiple sclerosis. Using immunoSEQ multiplex PCR, the repertoire was profiled, and TCRdb retains in-frame clones only, with some absent. This table has around 69,000 clones, approximately 90% appearing once. This specimen was peripheral blood, taken in the second trimester of pregnancy. The receptor was derived from a female donor in good health, enrolled as a control in a pregnancy study. The gene calls are TRBV6-1 and TRBJ1-4; TRBD1 matches at 9 bases. CDR3 in amino acids: CASSVRTGEGEKLFF. The CDR3 DNA reads as TGTGCCAGCAGTGTTCGGACAGGGGAAGGTGAAAAACTGTTTTTT.